This T cell receptor beta chain appears in the sequencing data of a study of T cells in Graves' hyperthyroidism and ophthalmopathy. The table lists this clonotype with many counts. TCR beta CDR3 regions were amplified from RNA transcripts. TCR CDR3 underwent first-round RT-PCR with the HTBI primer set. Each CDR3 protein is one row after TCRdb ran MiXCR on the multiplex PCR reads. The profile shows some 490,000 distinct CDR3 sequences, roughly 15% of them singletons. This receptor was obtained from a woman aged 25 to 39 with Graves' ophthalmopathy. Sequencing used blood.

The CDR3 nucleotides are TGTGCCAGCAGCTTAAGGCTAGCGGGGTACCAAGAGACCCAGTACTTC. This encodes CASSLRLAGYQETQYF. The rearrangement uses TRBV7-2 and TRBJ2-5; 9 nucleotides agree with TRBD2. J lost 0 bases, V lost 2 bases, and 4 bases had no gene match. Germline V gene sequence: CDR1 SGHTA, CDR2 FQGNSA. The CDR3 is 16 amino acids.